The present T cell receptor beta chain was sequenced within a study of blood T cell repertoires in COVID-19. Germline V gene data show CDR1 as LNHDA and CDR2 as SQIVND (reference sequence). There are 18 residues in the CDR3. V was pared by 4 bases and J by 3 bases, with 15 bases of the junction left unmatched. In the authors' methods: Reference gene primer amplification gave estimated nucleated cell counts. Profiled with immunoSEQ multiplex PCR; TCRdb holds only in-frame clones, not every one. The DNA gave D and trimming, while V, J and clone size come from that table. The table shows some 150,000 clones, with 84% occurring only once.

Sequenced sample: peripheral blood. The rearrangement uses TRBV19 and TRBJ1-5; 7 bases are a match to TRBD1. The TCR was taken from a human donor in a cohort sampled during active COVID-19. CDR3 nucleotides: TGTGCCAGTAGTACAGAGAGGGAAAGACAGGGCCCCAATCAGCCCCAGCATTTT. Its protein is CASSTERERQGPNQPQHF.